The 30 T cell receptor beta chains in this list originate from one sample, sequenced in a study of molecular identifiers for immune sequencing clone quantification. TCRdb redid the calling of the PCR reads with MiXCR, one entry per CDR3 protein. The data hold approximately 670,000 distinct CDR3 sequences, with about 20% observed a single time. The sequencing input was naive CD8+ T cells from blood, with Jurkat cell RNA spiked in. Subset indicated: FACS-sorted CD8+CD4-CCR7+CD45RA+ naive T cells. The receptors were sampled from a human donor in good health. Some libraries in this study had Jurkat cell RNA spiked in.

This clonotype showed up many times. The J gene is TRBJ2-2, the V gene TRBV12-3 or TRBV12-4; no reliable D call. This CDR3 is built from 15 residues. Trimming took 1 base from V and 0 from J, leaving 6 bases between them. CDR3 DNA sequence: TGTGCCAGCAGTTTAGATGTAGCGAACACCGGGGAGCTGTTTTTT. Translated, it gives CASSLDVANTGELFF.

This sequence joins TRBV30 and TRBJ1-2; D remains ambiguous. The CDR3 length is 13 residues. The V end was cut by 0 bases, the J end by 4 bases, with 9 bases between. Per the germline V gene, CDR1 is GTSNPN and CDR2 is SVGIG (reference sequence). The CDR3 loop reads CAWSVQTGYGYTF. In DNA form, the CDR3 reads TGTGCCTGGAGTGTTCAGACCGGCTATGGCTACACCTTC.

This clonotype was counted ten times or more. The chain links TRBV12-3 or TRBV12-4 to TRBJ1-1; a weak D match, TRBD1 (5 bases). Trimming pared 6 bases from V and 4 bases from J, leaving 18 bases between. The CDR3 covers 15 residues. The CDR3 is CASRPSGTRSTEAFF. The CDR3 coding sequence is TGTGCCAGCAGGCCCTCTGGGACCCGAAGCACTGAAGCTTTCTTT.

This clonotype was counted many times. The CDR3 coding sequence is TGTGCCACTGGACTAGCGGACGTATACAATGAGCAGTTCTTC. This sequence encodes CATGLADVYNEQFF. This chain connects TRBV24-1 to TRBJ2-1; 10 bases agree with TRBD2. This CDR3 comprises 14 residues. From germline, CDR1 is KGHDR and CDR2 SFDVKD. The junction had 6 bases not matched to a gene; V was cut back by 10 bases and J by 4 bases.

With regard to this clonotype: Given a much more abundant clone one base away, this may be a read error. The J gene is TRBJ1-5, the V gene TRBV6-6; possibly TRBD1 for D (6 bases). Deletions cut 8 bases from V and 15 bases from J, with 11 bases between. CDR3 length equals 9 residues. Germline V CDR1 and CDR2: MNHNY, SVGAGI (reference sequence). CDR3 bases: TGTGCCAGCGGGGGCAGGTTGCATTTT. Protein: CASGGRLHF.

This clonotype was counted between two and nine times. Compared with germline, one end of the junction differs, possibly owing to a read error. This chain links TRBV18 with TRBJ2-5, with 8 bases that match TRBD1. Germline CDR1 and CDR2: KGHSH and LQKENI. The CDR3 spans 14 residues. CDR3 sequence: CASSPQGGQETQYF. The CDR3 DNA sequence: TGTGCCAGCTCGCCACAGGGGGGACAAGAGACCCAGTACTTC.

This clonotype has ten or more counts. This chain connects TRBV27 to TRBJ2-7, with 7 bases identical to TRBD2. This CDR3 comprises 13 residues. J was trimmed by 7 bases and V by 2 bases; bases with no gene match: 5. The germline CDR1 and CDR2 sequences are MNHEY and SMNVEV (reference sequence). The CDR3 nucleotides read TGTGCCAGCAGTTTAGGCGGGGGACTGGAGCAGTACTTC. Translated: CASSLGGGLEQYF.

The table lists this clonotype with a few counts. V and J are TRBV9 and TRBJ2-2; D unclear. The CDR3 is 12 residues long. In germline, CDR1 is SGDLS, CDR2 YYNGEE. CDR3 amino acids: CTIDPLTGELFF. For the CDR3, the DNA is TGTACGATTGACCCCCTAACCGGGGAGCTGTTTTTT.

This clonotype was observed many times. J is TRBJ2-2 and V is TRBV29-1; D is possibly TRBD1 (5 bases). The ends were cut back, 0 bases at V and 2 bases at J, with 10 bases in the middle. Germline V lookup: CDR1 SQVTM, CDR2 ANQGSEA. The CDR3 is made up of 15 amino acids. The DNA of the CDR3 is TGCAGCGTTGAAGATGGGCAGGGTAACACCGGGGAGCTGTTTTTT. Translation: CSVEDGQGNTGELFF.

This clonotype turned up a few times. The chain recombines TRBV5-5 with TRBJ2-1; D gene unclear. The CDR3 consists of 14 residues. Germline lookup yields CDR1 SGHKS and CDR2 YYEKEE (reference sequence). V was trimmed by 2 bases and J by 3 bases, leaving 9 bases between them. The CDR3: CASSLPTLYNEQFF. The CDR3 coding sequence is TGTGCCAGCAGCTTACCCACCCTCTACAATGAGCAGTTCTTC. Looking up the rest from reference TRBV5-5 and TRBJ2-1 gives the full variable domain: DAGVTQSPTHLIKTRGQQVTLRCSPISGHKSVSWYQQVLGQGPQFIFQYYEKEERGRGNFPDRFSARQFPNYSSELNVNALLLGDSALYLCASSLPTLYNEQFFGPGTRLTVL.

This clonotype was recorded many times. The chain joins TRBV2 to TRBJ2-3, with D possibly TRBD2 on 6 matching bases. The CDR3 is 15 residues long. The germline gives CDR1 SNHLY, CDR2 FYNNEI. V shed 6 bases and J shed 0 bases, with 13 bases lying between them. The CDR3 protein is CASRGGTSSTDTQYF. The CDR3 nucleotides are TGTGCCAGCAGAGGCGGGACTTCTAGCACAGATACGCAGTATTTT.

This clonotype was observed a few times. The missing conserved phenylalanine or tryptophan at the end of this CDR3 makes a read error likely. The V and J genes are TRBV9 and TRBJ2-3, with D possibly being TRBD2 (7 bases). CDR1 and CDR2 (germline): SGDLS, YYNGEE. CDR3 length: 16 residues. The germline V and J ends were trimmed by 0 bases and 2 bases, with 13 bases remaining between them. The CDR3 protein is CASSVEGGLDTDTQYS. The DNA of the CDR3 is TGTGCCAGCAGCGTAGAGGGGGGGCTTGACACAGATACGCAGTATTCT.

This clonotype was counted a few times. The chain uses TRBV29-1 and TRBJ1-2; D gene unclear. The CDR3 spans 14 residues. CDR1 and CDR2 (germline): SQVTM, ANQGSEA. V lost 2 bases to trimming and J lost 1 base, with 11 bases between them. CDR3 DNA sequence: TGCAGCGTTGAAATGGCAGGAGTTAACTATGGCTACACCTTC. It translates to CSVEMAGVNYGYTF.

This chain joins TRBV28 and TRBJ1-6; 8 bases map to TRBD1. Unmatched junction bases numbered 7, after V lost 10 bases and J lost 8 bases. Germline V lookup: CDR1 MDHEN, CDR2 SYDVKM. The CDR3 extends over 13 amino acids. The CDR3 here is CAIAGGAYSPLHF. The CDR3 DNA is TGTGCCATAGCAGGGGGCGCATATTCACCCCTCCACTTT.

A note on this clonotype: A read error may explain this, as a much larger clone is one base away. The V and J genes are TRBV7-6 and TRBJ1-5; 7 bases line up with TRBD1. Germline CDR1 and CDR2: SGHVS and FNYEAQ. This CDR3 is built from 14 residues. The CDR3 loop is CASGFHRGDQPQHF. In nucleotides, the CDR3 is TGTGCCAGCGGCTTTCACAGGGGAGACCAGCCCCAGCATTTT.

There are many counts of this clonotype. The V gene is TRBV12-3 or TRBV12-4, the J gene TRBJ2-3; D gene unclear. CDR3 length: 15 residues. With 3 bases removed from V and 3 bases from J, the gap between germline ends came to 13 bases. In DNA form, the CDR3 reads TGTGCCAGCAGTTTCGTCCCAACCGGGACAGATACGCAGTATTTT. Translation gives CASSFVPTGTDTQYF.

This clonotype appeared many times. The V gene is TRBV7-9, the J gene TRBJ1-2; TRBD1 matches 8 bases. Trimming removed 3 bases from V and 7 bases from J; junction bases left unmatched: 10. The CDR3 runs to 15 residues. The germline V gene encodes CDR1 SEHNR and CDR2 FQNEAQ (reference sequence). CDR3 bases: TGTGCCAGCAGCTTGTACAGGGGGGAAATCGGTGGCTACACCTTC. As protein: CASSLYRGEIGGYTF.

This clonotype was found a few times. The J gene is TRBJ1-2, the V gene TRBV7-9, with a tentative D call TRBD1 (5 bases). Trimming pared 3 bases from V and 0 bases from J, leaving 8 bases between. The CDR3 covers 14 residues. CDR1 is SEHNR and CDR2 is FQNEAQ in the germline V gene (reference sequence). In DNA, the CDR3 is TGTGCCAGCAGCTTCACAGGTACTAACTATGGCTACACCTTC. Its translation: CASSFTGTNYGYTF.

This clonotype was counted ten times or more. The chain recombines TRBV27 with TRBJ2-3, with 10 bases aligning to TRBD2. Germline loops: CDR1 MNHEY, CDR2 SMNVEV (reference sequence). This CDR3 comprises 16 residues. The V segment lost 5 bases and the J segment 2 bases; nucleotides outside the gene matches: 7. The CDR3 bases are TGTGCCAGCAGTCTTGTAACTAGCGGGGACACAGATACGCAGTATTTT. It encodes CASSLVTSGDTDTQYF.

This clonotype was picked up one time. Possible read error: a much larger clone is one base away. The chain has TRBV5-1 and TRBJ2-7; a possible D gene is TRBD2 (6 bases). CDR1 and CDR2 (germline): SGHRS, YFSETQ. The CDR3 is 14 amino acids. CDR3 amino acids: CAGSLLGEELEQYF. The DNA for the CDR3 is TGCGCCGGCAGCTTGCTCGGGGAGGAGCTCGAGCAGTACTTC. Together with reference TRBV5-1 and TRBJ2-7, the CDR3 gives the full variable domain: KAGVTQTPRYLIKTRGQQVTLSCSPISGHRSVSWYQQTPGQGLQFLFEYFSETQRNKGNFPGRFSGRQFSNSRSEMNVSTLELGDSALYLCAGSLLGEELEQYFGPGTRLTVT.

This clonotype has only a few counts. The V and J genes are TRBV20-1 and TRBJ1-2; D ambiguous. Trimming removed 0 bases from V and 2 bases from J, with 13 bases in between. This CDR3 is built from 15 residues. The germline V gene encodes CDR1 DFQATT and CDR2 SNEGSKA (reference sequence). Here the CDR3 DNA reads TGCAGTGCTAGAGACCCCGCGACACTGAACTATGGCTACACCTTC. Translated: CSARDPATLNYGYTF.

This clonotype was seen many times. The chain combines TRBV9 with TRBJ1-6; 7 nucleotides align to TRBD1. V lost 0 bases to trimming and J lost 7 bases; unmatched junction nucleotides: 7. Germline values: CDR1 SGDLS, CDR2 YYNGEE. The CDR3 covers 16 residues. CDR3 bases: TGTGCCAGCAGCGTAGTGCCTCAGGGGGTCAATTCACCCCTCCACTTT. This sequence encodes CASSVVPQGVNSPLHF.

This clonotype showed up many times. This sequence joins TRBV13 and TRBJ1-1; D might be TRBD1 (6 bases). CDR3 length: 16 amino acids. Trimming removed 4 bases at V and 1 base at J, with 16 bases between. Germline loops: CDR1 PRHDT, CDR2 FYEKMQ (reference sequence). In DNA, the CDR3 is TGTGCCAGCAGCTCCCAAACGGACAGAACGAACACTGAAGCTTTCTTT. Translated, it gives CASSSQTDRTNTEAFF.

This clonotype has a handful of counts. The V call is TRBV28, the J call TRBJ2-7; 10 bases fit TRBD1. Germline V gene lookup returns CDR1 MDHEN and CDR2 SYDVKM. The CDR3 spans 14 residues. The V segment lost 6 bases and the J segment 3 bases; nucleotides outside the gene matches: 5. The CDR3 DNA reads TGTGCCAGCAGGGGGACAGGGGACTACTACGAGCAGTACTTC. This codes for CASRGTGDYYEQYF. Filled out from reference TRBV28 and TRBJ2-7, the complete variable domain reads DVKVTQSSRYLVKRTGEKVFLECVQDMDHENMFWYRQDPGLGLRLIYFSYDVKMKEKGDIPEGYSVSREKKERFSLILESASTNQTSMYLCASRGTGDYYEQYFGPGTRLTVT.

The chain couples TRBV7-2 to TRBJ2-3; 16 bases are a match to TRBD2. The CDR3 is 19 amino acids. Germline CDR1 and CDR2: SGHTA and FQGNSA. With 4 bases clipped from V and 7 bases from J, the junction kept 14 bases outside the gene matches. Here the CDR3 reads CASSSGLAGGRVEGYTQYF. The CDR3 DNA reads TGTGCCAGCAGCTCGGGACTAGCGGGGGGGCGTGTCGAGGGATATACGCAGTATTTT.

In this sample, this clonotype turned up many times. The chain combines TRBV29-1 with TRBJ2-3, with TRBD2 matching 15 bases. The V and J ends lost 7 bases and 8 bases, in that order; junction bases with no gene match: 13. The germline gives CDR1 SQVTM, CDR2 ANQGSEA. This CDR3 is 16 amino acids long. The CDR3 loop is CSALGLAGGFVGTQYF. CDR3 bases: TGCAGCGCCCTGGGACTAGCGGGAGGTTTTGTCGGTACGCAGTATTTT.

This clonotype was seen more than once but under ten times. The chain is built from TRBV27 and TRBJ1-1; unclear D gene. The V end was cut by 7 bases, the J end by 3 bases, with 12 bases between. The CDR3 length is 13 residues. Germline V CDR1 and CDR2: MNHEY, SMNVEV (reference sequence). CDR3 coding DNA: TGTGCCAGCAATTTGTTTTCGGACACTGAAGCTTTCTTT. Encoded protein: CASNLFSDTEAFF.

CDR3: CASSGTGQVYNEQFF. The DNA for the CDR3 is TGTGCCAGCAGCGGCACGGGACAGGTATACAATGAGCAGTTCTTC. The rearrangement joins TRBV7-9 to TRBJ2-1, with 8 bases that match TRBD1. CDR1 and CDR2 (germline): SEHNR, FQNEAQ (reference sequence). V shed 5 bases and J 4 bases; nucleotides not matched to a gene: 7. The CDR3 is 15 residues long.

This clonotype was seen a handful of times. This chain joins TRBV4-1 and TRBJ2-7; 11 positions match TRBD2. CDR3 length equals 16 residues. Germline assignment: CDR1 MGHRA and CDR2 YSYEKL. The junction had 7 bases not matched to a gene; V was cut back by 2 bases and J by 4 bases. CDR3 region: CASSQNQLAGEYEQYF. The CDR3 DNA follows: TGCGCCAGCAGCCAAAACCAACTAGCGGGAGAGTACGAGCAGTACTTC.

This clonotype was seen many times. CDR3 sequence reads: CSARVIGRGPVSPLHF. The CDR3 DNA reads TGCAGTGCTAGAGTCATCGGGAGGGGGCCTGTTTCACCCCTCCACTTT. The genes are TRBV20-1 and TRBJ1-6, with TRBD1 identical over 7 bases. The CDR3 consists of 16 residues. Germline loops: CDR1 DFQATT, CDR2 SNEGSKA (reference sequence). Trimming cost V 1 base and J 9 bases; bases outside gene matches: 12.